This TCR beta chain is from a study of CD8+ T cells in alopecia areata. Treatment denoted: oral pan-JAK inhibitor, 5-10 mg twice daily. The V gene lost 3 bases and the J gene lost 6 bases, with 12 bases spanning the gap. Germline lookup yields CDR1 SNHLY and CDR2 FYNNEI. CDR3 length: 14 residues. Following extraction, RNA underwent reverse transcription to cDNA, which served as the sequencing template. The assay was immunoSEQ multiplex PCR, and TCRdb's table has in-frame clones only and misses some. The data contain around 86,000 clones, about 71% of them singletons. The chain employs TRBV2 and TRBJ1-5; tentatively, D is TRBD1 (6 bases). The material sequenced was CD8+ T cells sorted from blood, taken around week 44, from a patient treated with tofacitinib. This receptor was identified in a human donor with alopecia areata. The CDR3 DNA reads TGTGCCAGCAGTGAGGACAGTTTTGGTCAGCCCCAGCATTTT. It codes for CASSEDSFGQPQHF.